Listed below are T cell receptor beta chains from one sample, sequenced in a study of STAT3 mutations in large granular lymphocyte leukemia. Data came from immunoSEQ multiplex PCR; TCRdb stores just in-frame clones and leaves some out. Altogether around 13,000 clones are present, roughly 80% being singletons, with the ten largest covering around 50%. Sample: peripheral blood mononuclear cells. The origin of the receptors is a man in his sixties with T-cell large granular lymphocyte leukemia. Some clones in this sample may be carry-over from other donors' samples. Each CDR3 is given with its conserved first and last residue. D genes are given only for firm matches. Some rows mark clone size as missing; the rest say once, few, many or name a class of expanded clone.

TRBD1	NA	TRBV5-4	TRBJ2-2	TGTGCCAGCAGGGAAAGGACAGGGACGAACACCGGGGAGCTGTTTTTT	CASRERTGTNTGELFF
NA	NA	TRBV19	TRBJ1-6	TGTGCCAGTAGTATCCCGACAGGATCCCGCAATTCACCCCTCCACTTT	CASSIPTGSRNSPLHF
NA	NA	TRBV27	TRBJ2-1	TGTGCCAGCAGTTATAGAATGTATAACTCCTACAATGAGCAGTTCTTC	CASSYRMYNSYNEQFF
NA	NA	TRBV30	TRBJ2-6	TGTGCCTGGTCAAGACAGTTCTCTGGGGCCAACGTCCTGACTTTC	CAWSRQFSGANVLTF
TRBD2	NA	TRBV4-3	TRBJ2-5	TGCGCCAGCAGCCAAGATAGCGGGAGAGGTGGAGAGACCCAGTACTTC	CASSQDSGRGGETQYF
NA	NA	TRBV30	TRBJ1-1	TGTGCCTGGGGTCCCGGACAAAGGAACACTGAAGCTTTCTTT	CAWGPGQRNTEAFF
NA	NA	TRBV28	TRBJ2-2	TGTGCCAGCGGGAGGAGCGCAGGGGCGAACACCGGGGAGCTGTTTTTT	CASGRSAGANTGELFF
NA	NA	TRBV5-1	TRBJ1-2	TGCGCCAGCGAGCAAGGGGGTGGCTCTGGCTACACCTTC	CASEQGGGSGYTF
TRBD2	few	TRBV15	TRBJ2-3	TGTGCCACCAGCGGAAGACTAGCGGGAGGCACAGATACGCAGTATTTT	CATSGRLAGGTDTQYF
TRBD1	few	TRBV10-3	TRBJ2-7	TGTGCCATCAGTGAGCCGGGACAGGGATGGTACGAGCAGTACTTC	CAISEPGQGWYEQYF
NA	NA	TRBV28	TRBJ1-2	TGTGCCAGCAGTTGGAGGGGCGCGGATGGCTACACCTTC	CASSWRGADGYTF
NA	NA	TRBV5-1	TRBJ2-7	TGCGCCAGCAGCTGGCGGGACGGAGCCTACGAGCAGTACTTC	CASSWRDGAYEQYF
NA	NA	TRBV7-8	TRBJ2-7	TGTGCCAGCAGCCCCCTGGGGGTGCCCTACGAGCAGTACTTC	CASSPLGVPYEQYF
NA	once	TRBV5-6	TRBJ1-2	TGTGCCAGCAGCCCCTTCCCAGGGTTTAACTATGGCTACACCTTC	CASSPFPGFNYGYTF
TRBD2	NA	TRBV7-3	TRBJ2-2	TGTGCCAGCAGTAGAGCGGGAGCGTTCAACACCGGGGAGCTGTTTTTT	CASSRAGAFNTGELFF
TRBD2	NA	TRBV28	TRBJ2-7	TGTGCCAGCATTTCGACTAGCGGGTACGACTACGAGCAGTACTTC	CASISTSGYDYEQYF